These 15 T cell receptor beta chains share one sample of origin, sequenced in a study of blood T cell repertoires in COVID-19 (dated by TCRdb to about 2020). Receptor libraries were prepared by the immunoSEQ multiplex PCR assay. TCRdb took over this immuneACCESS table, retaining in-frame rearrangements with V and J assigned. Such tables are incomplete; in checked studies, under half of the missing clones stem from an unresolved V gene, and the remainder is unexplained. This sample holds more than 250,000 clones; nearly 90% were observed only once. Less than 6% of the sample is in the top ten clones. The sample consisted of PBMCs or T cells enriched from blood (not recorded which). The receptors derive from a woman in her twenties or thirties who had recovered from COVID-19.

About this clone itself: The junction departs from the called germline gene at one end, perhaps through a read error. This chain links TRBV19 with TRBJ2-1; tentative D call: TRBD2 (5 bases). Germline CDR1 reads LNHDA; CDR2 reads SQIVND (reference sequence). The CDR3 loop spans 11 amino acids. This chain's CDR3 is CASGSRETPIF. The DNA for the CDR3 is TGTGCCAGTGGGAGTCGTGAGACCCCAATCTTC.

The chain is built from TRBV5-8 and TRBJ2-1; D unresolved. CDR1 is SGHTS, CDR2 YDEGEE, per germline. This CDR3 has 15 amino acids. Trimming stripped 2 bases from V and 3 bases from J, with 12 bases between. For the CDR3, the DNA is TGTGCCAGCAGCTTCGGCAGTGAGGTCTACAATGAGCAGTTCTTC. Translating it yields CASSFGSEVYNEQFF.

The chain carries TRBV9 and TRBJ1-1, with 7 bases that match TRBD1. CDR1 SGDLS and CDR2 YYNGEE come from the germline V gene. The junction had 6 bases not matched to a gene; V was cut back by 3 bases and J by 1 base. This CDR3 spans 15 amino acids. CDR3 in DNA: TGTGCCAGCAGCGCCCAACAGGGGTCGAACACTGAAGCTTTCTTT. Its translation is CASSAQQGSNTEAFF.

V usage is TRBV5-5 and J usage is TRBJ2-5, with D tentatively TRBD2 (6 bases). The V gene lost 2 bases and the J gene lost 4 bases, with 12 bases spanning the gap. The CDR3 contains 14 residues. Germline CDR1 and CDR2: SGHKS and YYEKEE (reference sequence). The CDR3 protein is CASSFSGDPETQYF. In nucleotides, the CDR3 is TGTGCCAGCAGCTTTTCGGGGGATCCAGAGACCCAGTACTTC.

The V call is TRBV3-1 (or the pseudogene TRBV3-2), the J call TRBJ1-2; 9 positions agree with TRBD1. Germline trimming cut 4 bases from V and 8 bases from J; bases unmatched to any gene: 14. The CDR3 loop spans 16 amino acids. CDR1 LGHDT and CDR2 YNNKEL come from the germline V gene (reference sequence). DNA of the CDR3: TGTGCCAGCAGCCCACAGGGGGCCCCTCTATCGGGGGGCTACACCTTC. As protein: CASSPQGAPLSGGYTF.

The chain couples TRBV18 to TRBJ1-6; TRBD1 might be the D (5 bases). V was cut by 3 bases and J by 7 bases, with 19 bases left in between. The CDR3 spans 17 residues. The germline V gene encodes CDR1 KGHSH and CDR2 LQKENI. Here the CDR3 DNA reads TGTGCCAGCTCACCGACTCAGGGACTTTTAGAGAATTCACCCCTCCACTTT. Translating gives CASSPTQGLLENSPLHF.

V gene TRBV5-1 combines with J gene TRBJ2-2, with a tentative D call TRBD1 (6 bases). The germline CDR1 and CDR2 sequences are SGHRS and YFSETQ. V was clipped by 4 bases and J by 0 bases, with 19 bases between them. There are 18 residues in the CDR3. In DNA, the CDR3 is TGCGCCAGCAGCGGAAAGTCCGGGACATATGCGAACACCGGGGAGCTGTTTTTT. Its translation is CASSGKSGTYANTGELFF.

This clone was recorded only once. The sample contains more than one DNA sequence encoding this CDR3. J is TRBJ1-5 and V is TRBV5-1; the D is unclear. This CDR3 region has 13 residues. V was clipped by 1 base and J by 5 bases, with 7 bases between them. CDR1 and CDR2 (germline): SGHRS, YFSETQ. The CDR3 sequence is CASSLSSDQPQHF. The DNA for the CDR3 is TGCGCCAGCAGCTTGTCCTCGGATCAGCCCCAGCATTTT.

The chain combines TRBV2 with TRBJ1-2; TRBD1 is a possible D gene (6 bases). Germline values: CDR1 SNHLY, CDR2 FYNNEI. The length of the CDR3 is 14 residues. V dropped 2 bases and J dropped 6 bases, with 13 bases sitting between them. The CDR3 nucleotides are TGTGCCAGCAGTGAAAGCAGGGGATCGAATGGCTACACCTTC. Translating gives CASSESRGSNGYTF.

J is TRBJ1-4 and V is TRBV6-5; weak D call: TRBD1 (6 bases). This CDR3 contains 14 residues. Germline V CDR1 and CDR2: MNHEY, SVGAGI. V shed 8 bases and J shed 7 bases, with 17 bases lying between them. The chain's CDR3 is CASCPRGAGEKLFF. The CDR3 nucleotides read TGTGCCAGCTGCCCCCGGGGGGCCGGTGAAAAACTGTTTTTT.

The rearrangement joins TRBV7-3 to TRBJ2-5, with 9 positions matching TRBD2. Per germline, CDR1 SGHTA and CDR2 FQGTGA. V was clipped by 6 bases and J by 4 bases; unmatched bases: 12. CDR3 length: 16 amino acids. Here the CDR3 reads CASSSGGLAGLETQYF. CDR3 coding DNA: TGTGCCAGCAGTTCAGGTGGCCTAGCGGGGCTAGAGACCCAGTACTTC.

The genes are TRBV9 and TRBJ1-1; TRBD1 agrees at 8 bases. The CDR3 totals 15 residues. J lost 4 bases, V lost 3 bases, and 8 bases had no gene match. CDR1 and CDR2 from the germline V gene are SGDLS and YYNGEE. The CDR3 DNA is TGTGCCAGCAGCGCATCAGGGGGCTGGAGCACTGAAGCTTTCTTT. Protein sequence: CASSASGGWSTEAFF.

This CDR3 reads CASSLNERGGHGQYF. The CDR3 region has the DNA TGTGCCAGCAGCTTAAATGAGCGGGGGGGCCACGGGCAGTACTTC. The chain recombines TRBV7-2 with TRBJ2-7; 10 bases fit TRBD2. Germline assignment: CDR1 SGHTA and CDR2 FQGNSA. Trimming cost V 2 bases and J 9 bases; bases outside gene matches: 10. The CDR3 totals 15 residues.

CDR3 bases: TGTGCCAGCAGCTCCCCACGGGACAGATCTAAAAACTATGGCTACACCTTC. Encoded protein: CASSSPRDRSKNYGYTF. The chain recombines TRBV9 with TRBJ1-2; 7 bases agree with TRBD1. The germline V gene encodes CDR1 SGDLS and CDR2 YYNGEE. V trimming: 4 bases; J trimming: 2 bases; junction bases outside the gene matches: 14. The CDR3 loop spans 17 amino acids. Using reference TRBV9 and TRBJ1-2 for the parts outside the CDR3, the full variable domain is DSGVTQTPKHLITATGQRVTLRCSPRSGDLSVYWYQQSLDQGLQFLIQYYNGEERAKGNILERFSAQQFPDLHSELNLSSLELGDSALYFCASSSPRDRSKNYGYTFGSGTRLTVV.

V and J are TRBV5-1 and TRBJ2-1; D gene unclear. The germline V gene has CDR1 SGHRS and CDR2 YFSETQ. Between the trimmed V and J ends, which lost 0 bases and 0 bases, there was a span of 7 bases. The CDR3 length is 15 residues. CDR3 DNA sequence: TGCGCCAGCAGCTTGGCTCCCAGCTCCTACAATGAGCAGTTCTTC. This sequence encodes CASSLAPSSYNEQFF.